This T cell receptor beta chain stems from a study of T cell responses to AZD1222 COVID-19 vaccine. Study-level background: Second-dose schedules of about 4 or about 12 weeks were combined.

V lost 2 bases and J lost 5, with 9 bases in between. CDR3 size: 13 residues. Study-wide results and caveats: Baseline antibody screening turned up just a handful of seropositive AZD1222 recipients. Females outnumbered males among donors, who were mostly white British; clonal diversity was possibly underestimated.

Comments on this clone: The antigen is unknown.

The protocol was immunoSEQ multiplex PCR, while the TCRdb copy is restricted to in-frame clones and leaves out a portion. The repertoire consists of about 100,000 clones, with around 90% occurring once and the leading ten covering around 4.3%. This chain connects TRBV12-3 or TRBV12-4 to TRBJ1-1; no firm D call. This specimen consisted of peripheral blood, obtained on day 0 of AZD1222 vaccination. This clonotype was obtained from an adult in good health. As DNA, the CDR3 is TGTGCCAGCAGTTTACACCCGAGGACTGAAGCTTTCTTT. Protein: CASSLHPRTEAFF.